The 32 T cell receptor beta chains given below trace back to one sample, sequenced in a study of cytomegalovirus exposure and HLA in healthy donors. Researchers ran the PCR with 60 Vbeta and 13 Jbeta primers. Assay: immunoSEQ multiplex PCR; the TCRdb copy retains only in-frame clones and omits some. This table lists about 70,000 clones. The specimen sequenced was PBMCs. These receptors were obtained from a female donor in good health and CMV-seropositive.

This chain links TRBV4-1 with TRBJ2-7, with 9 nucleotides matching TRBD2. This CDR3 region has 15 residues. From germline, CDR1 is MGHRA and CDR2 YSYEKL. The junction had 7 bases not matched to a gene; V was cut back by 3 bases and J by 4 bases. CDR3 protein: CASSQTSGTAYEQYF. CDR3 sequence (DNA): TGCGCCAGCAGCCAGACTAGCGGTACAGCGTACGAGCAGTACTTC.

The genes are TRBV29-1 and TRBJ2-3, with TRBD2 identical over 14 bases. Germline CDR1 is SQVTM and CDR2 is ANQGSEA. The trim removed 5 bases at V and 0 bases at J, leaving 4 bases unmatched. There are 16 residues in the CDR3. The CDR3 loop is CSVSGLAGGSTDTQYF. The CDR3 DNA is TGCAGCGTTTCTGGACTAGCGGGGGGTAGCACAGATACGCAGTATTTT.

The rearrangement uses TRBV5-4 and TRBJ2-7; D might be TRBD2 (5 bases). Germline CDR1 is SGHNT and CDR2 is YYREEE (reference sequence). V lost 3 bases, J lost 1 base, and 14 bases lay in between. CDR3 size: 15 residues. The CDR3 reads CASSSVEGLSYEQYF. CDR3 nucleotide sequence: TGTGCCAGCAGCTCGGTTGAGGGATTATCCTACGAGCAGTACTTC.

As to this clone: Other DNA sequences in this specimen translate into the identical CDR3. The chain carries TRBV30 and TRBJ2-7, with D perhaps matching TRBD1 (6 bases). The CDR3 sequence is 11 residues long. Trimming stripped 1 base from V and 6 bases from J, with 7 bases between. CDR1 is GTSNPN, CDR2 SVGIG, per germline (reference sequence). The CDR3 sequence is CAWSEGGEQYF. DNA for the CDR3: TGTGCCTGGAGTGAAGGGGGCGAGCAGTACTTC.

This sequence joins TRBV29-1 and TRBJ1-2; 7 nucleotides match TRBD1. Germline values: CDR1 SQVTM, CDR2 ANQGSEA. Trimming removed 6 bases from V and 6 bases from J; junction bases left unmatched: 1. The CDR3 totals 10 residues. The CDR3 sequence: CSVDRDGYTF. In DNA form, the CDR3 reads TGCAGCGTAGACAGGGATGGCTACACCTTC.

The gene calls are TRBV2 and TRBJ1-6, with D uncertain. Germline V gene data show CDR1 as SNHLY and CDR2 as FYNNEI. The CDR3 is 15 residues long. V was shortened by 2 bases and J by 4 bases, with 9 bases between the two germline ends. The CDR3 sequence: CASSERGAYNSPLHF. The CDR3 coding sequence is TGTGCCAGCAGTGAACGGGGAGCGTATAATTCACCCCTCCACTTT.

A remark on this clone: The same CDR3 can be traced to other DNA sequences in this sample. The chain couples TRBV29-1 to TRBJ2-7; weak D call: TRBD1 (6 bases). CDR3 length equals 10 residues. The germline CDR1 and CDR2 sequences are SQVTM and ANQGSEA. Trimming took 6 bases from V and 12 from J, leaving 15 bases between them. The CDR3 DNA sequence: TGCAGCGTGCACCAGGGGAAGAGGTACTTC. It specifies CSVHQGKRYF.

This chain links TRBV25-1 with TRBJ2-7; D possibly corresponds to TRBD1 (6 bases). Germline lookup yields CDR1 MGHDK and CDR2 SYGVNS. The CDR3 loop spans 13 amino acids. Trimming took off 2 bases at V and 6 bases at J, with 11 bases between the two ends. The DNA for the CDR3 is TGTGCCAGCAGTGAAGGATTCAGGGGCGAGCAGTACTTC. Protein sequence: CASSEGFRGEQYF.

V and J are TRBV6-5 and TRBJ2-7, with 12 bases identical to TRBD1. After removal of 5 bases from V and 5 bases from J, the junction contained 4 bases not matched to a gene. The CDR3 extends over 14 amino acids. Germline V gene lookup returns CDR1 MNHEY and CDR2 SVGAGI. CDR3 coding DNA: TGTGCCAGCAGTCCGGGACAGGGGGCTAACGAGCAGTACTTC. Encoded protein: CASSPGQGANEQYF.

J is TRBJ1-2 and V is TRBV7-9; D is ambiguous. Germline V CDR1 and CDR2: SEHNR, FQNEAQ (reference sequence). V lost 4 bases, J lost 8 bases, and 20 bases lay in between. This CDR3 is built from 15 residues. CDR3 bases: TGTGCCAGCAGCTACACACCACGGGAGGAGGGAGGCTACACCTTC. This sequence encodes CASSYTPREEGGYTF.

The V call is TRBV2, the J call TRBJ1-5; D is uncertain. CDR3 length: 14 amino acids. CDR1 is SNHLY and CDR2 is FYNNEI in the germline V gene. Trimming removed 2 bases at V and 2 bases at J, with 7 bases between. The CDR3 protein is CASSEQEGNQPQHF. The CDR3 nucleotides are TGTGCCAGCAGTGAACAGGAGGGCAATCAGCCCCAGCATTTT.

This rearrangement joins TRBV28 to TRBJ2-6; 12 nucleotides line up with TRBD2. The V segment lost 6 bases and the J segment 0 bases; nucleotides outside the gene matches: 3. The CDR3 length is 17 residues. Germline loops: CDR1 MDHEN, CDR2 SYDVKM. Written as DNA, the CDR3 is TGTGCCAGCAGAGAGACTAGCGGGAGCTCTGGGGCCAACGTCCTGACTTTC. Translated: CASRETSGSSGANVLTF.

The J gene is TRBJ2-7, the V gene TRBV6-6, with D tentatively TRBD2 (6 bases). This CDR3 is 16 amino acids long. V was cut by 0 bases and J by 2 bases, with 14 bases left in between. Germline CDR1 MNHNY, CDR2 SVGAGI (reference sequence). The CDR3 bases are TGTGCCAGCAGTTACTCGTTGTCGGCGGGACCCTACGAGCAGTACTTC. Protein: CASSYSLSAGPYEQYF.

The chain combines TRBV5-4 with TRBJ1-2; a weak D match, TRBD1 (5 bases). Germline-derived CDR1 and CDR2 are SGHNT and YYREEE (reference sequence). Trimming shortened V by 4 bases and J by 0 bases, and 10 bases separated the two germline ends. The CDR3 totals 14 residues. CDR3 sequence: CASSPEGSNYGYTF. The CDR3 DNA reads as TGTGCCAGCAGCCCGGAGGGGTCTAACTATGGCTACACCTTC.

The rearrangement joins TRBV28 to TRBJ1-5; D not resolved. The CDR3 has 13 amino acids. Trimming removed 6 bases from V and 1 base from J, with 7 bases in between. The germline V gene encodes CDR1 MDHEN and CDR2 SYDVKM. CDR3 in DNA: TGTGCCAGCAGCTTCCGGAGCAATCAGCCCCAGCATTTT. Amino acids: CASSFRSNQPQHF. Variable domain in full (rest from reference TRBV28 and TRBJ1-5): DVKVTQSSRYLVKRTGEKVFLECVQDMDHENMFWYRQDPGLGLRLIYFSYDVKMKEKGDIPEGYSVSREKKERFSLILESASTNQTSMYLCASSFRSNQPQHFGDGTRLSIL.

This chain uses TRBV6-5 with TRBJ1-2, with TRBD1 matching 8 bases. The CDR3 runs to 12 residues. The germline V gene has CDR1 MNHEY and CDR2 SVGAGI. J gave up 4 bases and V 5 bases, and 0 bases lay outside the gene matches. CDR3 in amino acids: CASSQGAYGYTF. CDR3 sequence (DNA): TGTGCCAGCAGTCAGGGGGCCTATGGCTACACCTTC.

In the case of this clone: The sample carries other DNA sequences with the same CDR3. The chain couples TRBV15 to TRBJ2-7; D may be TRBD2 (6 bases). This CDR3 contains 15 residues. Germline values: CDR1 LNHNV, CDR2 YYDKDF (reference sequence). V shed 1 base and J shed 0 bases, with 10 bases lying between them. CDR3 protein: CATSRGGTGSYEQYF. As DNA, the CDR3 is TGTGCCACCAGCAGAGGCGGGACGGGCTCCTACGAGCAGTACTTC.

The chain is built from TRBV6-1 and TRBJ2-1; TRBD2 agrees at 12 bases. The CDR3 covers 16 residues. With V trimmed by 2 bases and J by 6 bases, 5 bases remained unmatched. Germline CDR1 and CDR2: MNHNS and SASEGT. This CDR3 is CASSETLAGGLNEQFF. In DNA, the CDR3 is TGTGCCAGCAGTGAAACCCTAGCGGGGGGGCTCAATGAGCAGTTCTTC.

V usage is TRBV4-3 and J usage is TRBJ2-1; a possible D gene is TRBD1 (5 bases). From germline, CDR1 is LGHNA and CDR2 YSLEER. V was clipped by 4 bases and J by 5 bases, with 18 bases between them. The CDR3 has 16 residues. CDR3 DNA sequence: TGCGCCAGCAGCCCGAACGCCGACAGCCCTAACAATGAGCAGTTCTTC. Translation gives CASSPNADSPNNEQFF.

The chain is built from TRBV27 and TRBJ1-1; D unresolved. Germline lookup yields CDR1 MNHEY and CDR2 SMNVEV (reference sequence). This CDR3 contains 12 residues. V was trimmed by 5 bases and J by 2 bases, leaving 6 bases between them. The CDR3 nucleotides read TGTGCCAGCAGTGGAGGAAACACTGAAGCTTTCTTT. Encoded protein: CASSGGNTEAFF.

Regarding this clone: The sample carries other DNA sequences with the same CDR3. The CDR3 loop is CSVGQGLTDTQYF. In nucleotides, the CDR3 is TGCAGCGTAGGACAGGGACTCACAGATACGCAGTATTTT. J is TRBJ2-3 and V is TRBV29-1; 8 bases line up with TRBD1. The CDR3 totals 13 residues. The V and J ends lost 6 bases and 2 bases, in that order; junction bases with no gene match: 4. Germline-derived CDR1 and CDR2 are SQVTM and ANQGSEA.

The chain joins TRBV14 to TRBJ1-2, with 8 bases lining up with TRBD1. V was clipped by 1 base and J by 4 bases; unmatched bases: 8. The length of the CDR3 is 16 residues. From germline, CDR1 is SGHDN and CDR2 FVKESK. The CDR3 sequence is CASSQGGQGNFYGYTF. For the CDR3, the DNA is TGTGCCAGCAGCCAAGGAGGACAGGGAAACTTCTATGGCTACACCTTC.

The rearrangement uses TRBV4-2 and TRBJ1-2; 8 bases fit TRBD1. Germline CDR1 is LGHNA and CDR2 is YNFKEQ. The CDR3 loop spans 16 amino acids. J gave up 7 bases and V 0 bases, and 10 bases lay outside the gene matches. The DNA for the CDR3 is TGTGCCAGCAGCCAAGAAGTGAGACAGGGGTTGGGTGGCTACACCTTC. Amino acids: CASSQEVRQGLGGYTF.

The chain carries TRBV15 and TRBJ1-1; TRBD1 is a possible D gene (6 bases). The CDR3 has 15 amino acids. From germline, CDR1 is LNHNV and CDR2 YYDKDF (reference sequence). The V end lost 1 base, the J end lost 3 bases, and 12 bases lay between the germline ends. The chain's CDR3 is CATSRVWTDDTEAFF. CDR3 nucleotide sequence: TGTGCCACCAGCAGAGTGTGGACAGACGACACTGAAGCTTTCTTT.

CDR3: CASSTTGGANYGYTF. The CDR3 DNA reads as TGTGCCAGCAGCACCACAGGGGGAGCTAACTATGGCTACACCTTC. The chain employs TRBV7-2 and TRBJ1-2; TRBD1 matches 8 bases. The CDR3 totals 15 residues. Unmatched junction bases numbered 5, after V lost 5 bases and J lost 0 bases. Looked up from germline, CDR1 is SGHTA and CDR2 is FQGNSA.

The chain recombines TRBV5-4 with TRBJ2-3; D ambiguous. Trimming removed 2 bases at V and 4 bases at J, with 8 bases between. This CDR3 contains 13 residues. Germline-derived CDR1 and CDR2 are SGHNT and YYREEE (reference sequence). In nucleotides, the CDR3 is TGTGCCAGCAGCTTCGACTTTGCAGATACGCAGTATTTT. It yields the protein CASSFDFADTQYF.

The genes are TRBV5-6 and TRBJ1-2; no definite D call. V was clipped by 5 bases and J by 8 bases, with 10 bases between them. CDR3 size: 11 residues. CDR1 is SGHDT, CDR2 YYEEEE, per germline. The CDR3 nucleotides read TGTGCCAGCAGAGACCTACAGGGCTACACCTTC. Its protein is CASRDLQGYTF. Full variable domain (rest looked up from reference TRBV5-6 and TRBJ1-2): DAGVTQSPTHLIKTRGQQVTLRCSPKSGHDTVSWYQQALGQGPQFIFQYYEEEERQRGNFPDRFSGHQFPNYSSELNVNALLLGDSALYLCASRDLQGYTFGSGTRLTVV.

CDR3 protein: CASMRESSYEQYF. Written as DNA, the CDR3 is TGTGCCAGCATGAGGGAAAGCTCCTACGAGCAGTACTTC. The chain has TRBV2 and TRBJ2-7; D is perhaps TRBD2 (5 bases). V was trimmed by 7 bases and J by 0 bases, leaving 10 bases between them. Germline V lookup: CDR1 SNHLY, CDR2 FYNNEI. The CDR3 sequence is 13 residues long. Full variable domain (rest looked up from reference TRBV2 and TRBJ2-7): EPEVTQTPSHQVTQMGQEVILRCVPISNHLYFYWYRQILGQKVEFLVSFYNNEISEKSEIFDDQFSVERPDGSNFTLKIRSTKLEDSAMYFCASMRESSYEQYFGPGTRLTVT.

Comments on this clone: An end of the junction does not agree with germline; a read error may underlie this. The V gene is TRBV7-6, the J gene TRBJ1-4; 8 bases are shared with TRBD1. The CDR3 contains 15 residues. Germline CDR1 reads SGHVS; CDR2 reads FNYEAQ. The CDR3 region is CAGSFAGGSGEKLFF. The CDR3 coding sequence is TGTGCCGGCAGCTTCGCAGGGGGCAGCGGTGAAAAACTGTTTTTT.

The chain uses TRBV29-1 and TRBJ1-2, with TRBD1 identical over 7 bases. The CDR3 has 16 amino acids. CDR1 SQVTM and CDR2 ANQGSEA come from the germline V gene. V lost 3 bases and J lost 2; bases outside the gene matches: 12. This CDR3 is CSVDPMGGQWNYGYTF. The CDR3, as DNA: TGCAGCGTTGACCCCATGGGGGGACAGTGGAACTATGGCTACACCTTC.

A word on this clone: At one end, the junction sequence differs from germline, possibly due to a read error. This sequence joins TRBV25-1 and TRBJ2-1; D is ambiguous. This CDR3 has 11 residues. In germline, CDR1 is MGHDK, CDR2 SYGVNS. The CDR3 protein is CARSVMAEQFF. The CDR3 DNA sequence: TGTGCCAGAAGTGTTATGGCTGAGCAGTTCTTC.

The chain employs TRBV30 and TRBJ2-2, with 9 bases identical to TRBD1. This CDR3 spans 18 amino acids. V trimming: 3 bases; J trimming: 4 bases; junction bases outside the gene matches: 15. Germline V gene sequence: CDR1 GTSNPN, CDR2 SVGIG (reference sequence). As DNA, the CDR3 is TGTGCCTGGAGGCCCCTTGAGACAGGGGGACTGAGCACCGGGGAGCTGTTTTTT. This encodes CAWRPLETGGLSTGELFF. Combining the CDR3 with reference TRBV30 and TRBJ2-2 gives the whole variable domain SQTIHQWPATLVQPVGSPLSLECTVEGTSNPNLYWYRQAAGRGLQLLFYSVGIGQISSEVPQNLSASRPQDRQFILSSKKLLLSDSGFYLCAWRPLETGGLSTGELFFGEGSRLTVL.